This record covers a single T cell receptor (beta chain). Its antigen is as yet unknown. This specimen comes from a study of OX40 agonist ivuxolimab in advanced cancers. Study-level background: Ivuxolimab, an agonistic anti-OX40 (CD134) antibody, was given to patients.

Profiling relied on immunoSEQ multiplex PCR, and the TCRdb table lists in-frame clones only, not all of them. The data contain 63,000 or so clones, almost 90% of them singletons. Study results and caveats: CD4+ T cells averaged fewer expanded clones than CD8+ T cells. Not determined was the antigen specificity of the expanded peripheral T cells. There were also nonresponders showing low normalized T-cell clonal expansion.

This sample comprised CD4+ or CD8+ T cells sorted from blood, obtained in a trial of the OX40 agonist ivuxolimab. The receptor's source is an adult with an advanced solid tumor such as melanoma, head and neck, liver or kidney cancer.

The CDR3 DNA follows: TGTGCCAGCAGCTCGACAGAATCTACCTACGAGCAGTACTTC. This gives the protein CASSSTESTYEQYF. The J gene is TRBJ2-7, the V gene TRBV11-3; D possibly corresponds to TRBD1 (5 bases). CDR1 and CDR2 (germline): SGHNT, YENEEA. The CDR3 sequence is 14 residues long. Deletions cut 4 bases from V and 2 bases from J, with 12 bases between.